The subject of this entry is one T cell receptor (beta chain). Its antigen is unidentified. The junction shows a germline mismatch at one end, possibly a read error. The CDR3 is 15 amino acids. CDR1 is KGHSH, CDR2 LQKENI, per germline. All patients reached thyroid surgery having received no treatment beforehand. TCRdb recomputed clones from the PCR reads via MiXCR. The data contain tens of thousands of clones, 20% to 25% of them seen just once; the ten biggest clones take up more than 12%. The data derive from a study of metastatic and nonmetastatic thyroid tumors. Study at large: A comparison of repertoires was made across blood and tumor or nodule tissue from malignant and benign thyroid patients.

Regarding the study as a whole: TCR beta diversity was reportedly significantly higher in malignant thyroid tumors than benign nodules, in blood and tumor.

The chain carries TRBV18 and TRBJ1-2, with 8 bases fitting TRBD1. Sequencing was performed on tumor tissue. The receptor's source is a female donor with papillary thyroid cancer or a benign thyroid nodule (not recorded which). Some clones in this sample may be carry-over from other donors' samples. CDR3 protein: CASSPGQGVGYGDTF. In DNA form, the CDR3 reads TGTGCCAGCTCACCCGGACAGGGTGTCGGGTATGGCGACACCTTC.